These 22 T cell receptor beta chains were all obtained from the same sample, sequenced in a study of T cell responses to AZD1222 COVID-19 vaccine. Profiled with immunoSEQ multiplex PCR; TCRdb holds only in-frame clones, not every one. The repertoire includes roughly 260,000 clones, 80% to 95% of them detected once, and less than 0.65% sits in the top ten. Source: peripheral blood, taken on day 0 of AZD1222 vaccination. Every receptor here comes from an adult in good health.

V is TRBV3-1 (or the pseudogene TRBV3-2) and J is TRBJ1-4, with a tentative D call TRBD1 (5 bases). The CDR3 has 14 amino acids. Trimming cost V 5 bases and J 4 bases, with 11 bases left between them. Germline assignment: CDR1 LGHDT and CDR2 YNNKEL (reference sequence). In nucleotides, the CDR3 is TGTGCCAGCAGCTTAGGGACCCATAATGAAAAACTGTTTTTT. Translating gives CASSLGTHNEKLFF.

CDR3 nucleotides: TGTGCCAGCTCACTAACAGATACGCAGTATTTT. Amino acids: CASSLTDTQYF. The rearrangement links TRBV18 to TRBJ2-3; D is unclear. This CDR3 contains 11 residues. The germline V gene has CDR1 KGHSH and CDR2 LQKENI. V lost 4 bases and J lost 3, with 2 bases in between.

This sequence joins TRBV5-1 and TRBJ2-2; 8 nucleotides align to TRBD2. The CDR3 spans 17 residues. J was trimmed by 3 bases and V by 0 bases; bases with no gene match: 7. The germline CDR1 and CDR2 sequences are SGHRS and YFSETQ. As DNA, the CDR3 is TGCGCCAGCAGCTTGGACCCCGGGACTAGGGACACCGGGGAGCTGTTTTTT. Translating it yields CASSLDPGTRDTGELFF.

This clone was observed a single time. CDR3 nucleotide sequence: TGTGCCAGCAGAACAGCCGAGACCCAGTACTTC. It is translated as CASRTAETQYF. The chain combines TRBV21-1 with TRBJ2-5; the table calls TRBD1, which could not be checked here. TRBV21-1 is given as a pseudogene. The CDR3 sequence is 11 residues long.

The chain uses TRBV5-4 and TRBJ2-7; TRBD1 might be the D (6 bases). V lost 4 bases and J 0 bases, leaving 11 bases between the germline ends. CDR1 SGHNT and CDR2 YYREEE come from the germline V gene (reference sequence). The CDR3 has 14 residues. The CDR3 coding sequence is TGTGCCAGCAGCATCGGGACACACTCCTACGAGCAGTACTTC. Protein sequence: CASSIGTHSYEQYF.

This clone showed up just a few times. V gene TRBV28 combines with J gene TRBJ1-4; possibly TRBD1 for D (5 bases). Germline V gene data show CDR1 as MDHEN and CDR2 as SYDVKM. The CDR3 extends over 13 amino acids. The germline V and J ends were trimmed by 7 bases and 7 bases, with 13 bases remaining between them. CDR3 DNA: TGTGCCAGCACCCGGGGGAGGGGTGAAAAACTGTTTTTT. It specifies CASTRGRGEKLFF. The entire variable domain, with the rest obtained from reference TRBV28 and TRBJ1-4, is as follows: DVKVTQSSRYLVKRTGEKVFLECVQDMDHENMFWYRQDPGLGLRLIYFSYDVKMKEKGDIPEGYSVSREKKERFSLILESASTNQTSMYLCASTRGRGEKLFFGSGTQLSVL.

CDR3 region: CASSLYSGRGNTIYF. CDR3 nucleotides: TGTGCCAGCAGCCTATACAGTGGACGGGGAAACACCATATATTTT. V gene TRBV7-2 combines with J gene TRBJ1-3; D gene unclear. V was shortened by 5 bases and J by 4 bases, with 15 bases between the two germline ends. Germline lookup yields CDR1 SGHTA and CDR2 FQGNSA. The CDR3 extends over 15 amino acids. Filled out from reference TRBV7-2 and TRBJ1-3, the complete variable domain reads GAGVSQSPSNKVTEKGKDVELRCDPISGHTALYWYRQSLGQGLEFLIYFQGNSAPDKSGLPSDRFSAERTGGSVSTLTIQRTQQEDSAVYLCASSLYSGRGNTIYFGEGSWLTVV.

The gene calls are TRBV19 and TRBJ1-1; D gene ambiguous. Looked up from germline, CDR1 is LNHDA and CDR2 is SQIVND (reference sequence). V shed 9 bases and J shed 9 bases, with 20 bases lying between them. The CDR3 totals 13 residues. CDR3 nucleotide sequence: TGTGCCAGCACGCTCGGGTCTCCCTCGCAAGCTTTCTTT. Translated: CASTLGSPSQAFF. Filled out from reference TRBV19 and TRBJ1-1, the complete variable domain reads DGGITQSPKYLFRKEGQNVTLSCEQNLNHDAMYWYRQDPGQGLRLIYYSQIVNDFQKGDIAEGYSVSREKKESFPLTVTSAQKNPTAFYLCASTLGSPSQAFFGQGTRLTVV.

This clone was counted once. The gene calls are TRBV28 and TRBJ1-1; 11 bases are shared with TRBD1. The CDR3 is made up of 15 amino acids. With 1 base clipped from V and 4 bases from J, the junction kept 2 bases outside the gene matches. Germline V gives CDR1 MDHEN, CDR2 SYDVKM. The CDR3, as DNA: TGTGCCAGCAGTTTATCCGGGACAGGGGGCACTGAAGCTTTCTTT. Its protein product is CASSLSGTGGTEAFF.

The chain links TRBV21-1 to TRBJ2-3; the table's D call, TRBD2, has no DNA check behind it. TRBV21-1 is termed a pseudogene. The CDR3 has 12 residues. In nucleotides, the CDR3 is TGTGCCAGCAGCCCCCGTACAGATACGCAGTATTTT. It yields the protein CASSPRTDTQYF.

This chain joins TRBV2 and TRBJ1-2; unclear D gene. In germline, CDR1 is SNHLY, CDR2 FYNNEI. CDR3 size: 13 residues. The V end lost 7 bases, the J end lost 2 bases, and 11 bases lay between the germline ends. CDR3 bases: TGTGCCAGCACCGCCCCGGGGAACTATGGCTACACCTTC. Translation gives CASTAPGNYGYTF. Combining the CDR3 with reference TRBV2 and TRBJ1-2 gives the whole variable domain EPEVTQTPSHQVTQMGQEVILRCVPISNHLYFYWYRQILGQKVEFLVSFYNNEISEKSEIFDDQFSVERPDGSNFTLKIRSTKLEDSAMYFCASTAPGNYGYTFGSGTRLTVV.

The CDR3 loop reads CASSPPARGREQYF. As DNA, the CDR3 is TGTGCCAGCTCACCGCCAGCTAGGGGGCGGGAGCAGTACTTC. The V gene is TRBV18, the J gene TRBJ2-7, with 7 bases lining up with TRBD1. This CDR3 has 14 amino acids. From germline, CDR1 is KGHSH and CDR2 LQKENI. With 3 bases clipped from V and 7 bases from J, the junction kept 9 bases outside the gene matches. Full variable domain (outside the CDR3, taken from reference TRBV18 and TRBJ2-7): NAGVMQNPRHLVRRRGQEARLRCSPMKGHSHVYWYRQLPEEGLKFMVYLQKENIIDESGMPKERFSAEFPKEGPSILRIQQVVRGDSAAYFCASSPPARGREQYFGPGTRLTVT.

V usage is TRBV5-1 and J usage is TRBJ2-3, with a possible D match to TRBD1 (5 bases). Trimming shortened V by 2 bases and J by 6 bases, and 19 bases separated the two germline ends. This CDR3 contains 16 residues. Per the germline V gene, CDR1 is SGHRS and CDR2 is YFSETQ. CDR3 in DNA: TGCGCCAGCAGCTTTGACAGTCGTGTTGGGGCTGATACGCAGTATTTT. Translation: CASSFDSRVGADTQYF.

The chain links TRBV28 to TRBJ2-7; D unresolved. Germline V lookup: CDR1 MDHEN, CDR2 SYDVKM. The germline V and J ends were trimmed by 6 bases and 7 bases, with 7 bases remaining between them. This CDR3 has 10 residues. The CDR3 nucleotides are TGTGCCAGCAGGGGCCTGGAGCAGTACTTC. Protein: CASRGLEQYF.

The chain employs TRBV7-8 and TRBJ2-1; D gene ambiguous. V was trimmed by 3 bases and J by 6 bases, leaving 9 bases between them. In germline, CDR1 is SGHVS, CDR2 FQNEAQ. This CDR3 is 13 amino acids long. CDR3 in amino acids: CASSFLTRNEQFF. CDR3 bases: TGTGCCAGCAGCTTCCTTACTCGCAATGAGCAGTTCTTC.

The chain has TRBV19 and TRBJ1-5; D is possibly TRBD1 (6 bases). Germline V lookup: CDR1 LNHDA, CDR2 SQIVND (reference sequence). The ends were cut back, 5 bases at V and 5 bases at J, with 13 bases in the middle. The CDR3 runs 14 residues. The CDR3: CASSRAGVDQPQHF. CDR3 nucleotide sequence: TGTGCCAGTAGTCGGGCAGGGGTGGATCAGCCCCAGCATTTT.

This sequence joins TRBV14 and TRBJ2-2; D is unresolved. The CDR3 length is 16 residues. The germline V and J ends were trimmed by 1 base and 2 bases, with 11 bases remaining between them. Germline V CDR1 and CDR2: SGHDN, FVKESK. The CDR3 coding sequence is TGTGCCAGCAGCCAAGCAACTCCCACCAACACCGGGGAGCTGTTTTTT. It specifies CASSQATPTNTGELFF. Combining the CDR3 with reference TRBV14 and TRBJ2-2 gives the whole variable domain EAGVTQFPSHSVIEKGQTVTLRCDPISGHDNLYWYRRVMGKEIKFLLHFVKESKQDESGMPNNRFLAERTGGTYSTLKVQPAELEDSGVYFCASSQATPTNTGELFFGEGSRLTVL.

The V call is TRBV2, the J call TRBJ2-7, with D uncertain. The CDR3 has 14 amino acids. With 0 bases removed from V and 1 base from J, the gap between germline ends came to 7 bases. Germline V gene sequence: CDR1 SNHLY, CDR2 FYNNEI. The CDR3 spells CASSEAGRSYEQYF. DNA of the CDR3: TGTGCCAGCAGTGAAGCAGGCAGGTCCTACGAGCAGTACTTC.

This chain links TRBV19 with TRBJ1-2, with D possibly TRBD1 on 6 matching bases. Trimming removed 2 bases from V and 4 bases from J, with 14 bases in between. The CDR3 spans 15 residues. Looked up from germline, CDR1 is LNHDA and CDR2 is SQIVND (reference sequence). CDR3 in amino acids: CASSITGPGAYGYTF. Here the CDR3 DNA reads TGTGCCAGTAGTATAACGGGTCCGGGGGCCTATGGCTACACCTTC.

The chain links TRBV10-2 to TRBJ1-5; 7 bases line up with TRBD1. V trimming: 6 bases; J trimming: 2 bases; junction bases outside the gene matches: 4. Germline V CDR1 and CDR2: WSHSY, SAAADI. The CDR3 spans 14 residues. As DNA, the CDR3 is TGCGCCAGCAGCGGACAGGTGGGCAATCAGCCCCAGCATTTT. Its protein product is CASSGQVGNQPQHF.

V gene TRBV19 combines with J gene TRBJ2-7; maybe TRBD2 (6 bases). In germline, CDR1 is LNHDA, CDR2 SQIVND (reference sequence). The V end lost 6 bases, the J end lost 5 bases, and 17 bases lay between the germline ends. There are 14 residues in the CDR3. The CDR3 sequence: CASSHWRTIDEQYF. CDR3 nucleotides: TGTGCCAGTAGCCATTGGCGGACTATTGACGAGCAGTACTTC.

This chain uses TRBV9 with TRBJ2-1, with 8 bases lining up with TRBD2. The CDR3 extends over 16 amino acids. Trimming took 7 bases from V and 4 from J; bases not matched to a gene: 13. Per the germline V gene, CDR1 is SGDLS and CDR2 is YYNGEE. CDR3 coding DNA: TGTGCCAGCGCTCGTTCCGGGGGGGCTAAGTACAATGAGCAGTTCTTC. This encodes CASARSGGAKYNEQFF.